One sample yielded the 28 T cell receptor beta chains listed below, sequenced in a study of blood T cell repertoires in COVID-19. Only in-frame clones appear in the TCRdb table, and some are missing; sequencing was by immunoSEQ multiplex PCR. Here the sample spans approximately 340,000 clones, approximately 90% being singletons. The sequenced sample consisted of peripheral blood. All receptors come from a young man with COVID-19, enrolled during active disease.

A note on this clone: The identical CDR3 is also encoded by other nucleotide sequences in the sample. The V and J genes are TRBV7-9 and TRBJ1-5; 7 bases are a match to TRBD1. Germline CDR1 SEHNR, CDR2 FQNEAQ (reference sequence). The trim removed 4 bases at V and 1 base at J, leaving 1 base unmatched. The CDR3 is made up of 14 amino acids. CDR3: CASSSTGSNQPQHF. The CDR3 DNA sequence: TGTGCCAGCAGCTCGACAGGGAGCAATCAGCCCCAGCATTTT.

The CDR3 sequence: CASSQQGLVTEAFF. The CDR3 coding sequence is TGTGCCAGCAGTCAACAGGGATTGGTCACTGAAGCTTTCTTT. J is TRBJ1-1 and V is TRBV6-2 or TRBV6-3; maybe TRBD1 (6 bases). Germline CDR1 MNHEY, CDR2 SVGEGT. V was trimmed by 5 bases and J by 4 bases, leaving 14 bases between them. The CDR3 has 14 residues.

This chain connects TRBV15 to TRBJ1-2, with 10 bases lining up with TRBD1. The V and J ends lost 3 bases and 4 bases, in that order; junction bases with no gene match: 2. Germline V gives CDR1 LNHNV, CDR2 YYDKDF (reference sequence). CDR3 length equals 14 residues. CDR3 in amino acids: CATSSRQGAYGYTF. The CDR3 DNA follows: TGTGCCACCAGCAGTAGACAGGGGGCCTATGGCTACACCTTC.

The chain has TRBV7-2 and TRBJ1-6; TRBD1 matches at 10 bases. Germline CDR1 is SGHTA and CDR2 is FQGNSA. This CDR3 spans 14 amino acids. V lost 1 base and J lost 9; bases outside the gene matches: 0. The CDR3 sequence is CASSLGTGGSPLHF. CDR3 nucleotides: TGTGCCAGCAGCTTAGGGACAGGGGGTTCACCCCTCCACTTT.

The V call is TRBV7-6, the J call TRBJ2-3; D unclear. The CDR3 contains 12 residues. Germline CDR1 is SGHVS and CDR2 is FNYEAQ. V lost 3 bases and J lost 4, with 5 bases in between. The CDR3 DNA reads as TGTGCCAGCAGCTTCTACTCAGATACGCAGTATTTT. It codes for CASSFYSDTQYF.

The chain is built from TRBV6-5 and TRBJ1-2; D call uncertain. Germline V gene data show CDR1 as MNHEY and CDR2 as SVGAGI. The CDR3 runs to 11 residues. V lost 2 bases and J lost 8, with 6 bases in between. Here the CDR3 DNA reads TGTGCCAGCAGTTACGAGGAGGGCTACACCTTC. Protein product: CASSYEEGYTF.

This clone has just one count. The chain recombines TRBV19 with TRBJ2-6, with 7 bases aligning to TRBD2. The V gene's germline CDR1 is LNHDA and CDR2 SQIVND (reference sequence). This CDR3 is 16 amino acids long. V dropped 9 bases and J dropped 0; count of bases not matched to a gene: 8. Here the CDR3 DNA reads TGTGCCAGCCTCCGGGACTACTCCTCTGGGGCCAACGTCCTGACTTTC. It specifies CASLRDYSSGANVLTF.

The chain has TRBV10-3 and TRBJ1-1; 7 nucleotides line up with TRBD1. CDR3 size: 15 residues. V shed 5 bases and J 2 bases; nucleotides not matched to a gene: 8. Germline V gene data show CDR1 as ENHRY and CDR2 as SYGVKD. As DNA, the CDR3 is TGTGCCATCAGTTCCCGACAGGGAGTAAACACTGAAGCTTTCTTT. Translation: CAISSRQGVNTEAFF.

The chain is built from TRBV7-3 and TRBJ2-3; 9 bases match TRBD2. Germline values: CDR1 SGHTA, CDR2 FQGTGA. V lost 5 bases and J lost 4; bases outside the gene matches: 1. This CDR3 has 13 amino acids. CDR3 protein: CASSRGGADTQYF. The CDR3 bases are TGTGCCAGCAGCCGCGGGGGGGCAGATACGCAGTATTTT.

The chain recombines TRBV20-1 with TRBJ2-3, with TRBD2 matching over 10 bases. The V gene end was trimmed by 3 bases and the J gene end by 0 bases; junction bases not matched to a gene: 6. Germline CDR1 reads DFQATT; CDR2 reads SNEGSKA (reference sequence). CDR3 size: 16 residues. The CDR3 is CSASRGLAESTDTQYF. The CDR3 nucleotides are TGCAGTGCTAGTCGAGGACTAGCGGAGAGCACAGATACGCAGTATTTT.

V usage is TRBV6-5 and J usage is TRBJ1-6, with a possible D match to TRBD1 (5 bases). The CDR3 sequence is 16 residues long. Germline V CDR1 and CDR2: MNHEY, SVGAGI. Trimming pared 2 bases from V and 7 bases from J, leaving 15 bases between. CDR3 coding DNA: TGTGCCAGCAGTTACGCAGCAGGGAATTTGAATTCACCCCTCCACTTT. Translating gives CASSYAAGNLNSPLHF.

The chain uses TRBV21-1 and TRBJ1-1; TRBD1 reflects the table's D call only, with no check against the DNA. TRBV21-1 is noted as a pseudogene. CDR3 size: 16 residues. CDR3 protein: CASSKRQGDRNTEAFF. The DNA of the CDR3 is TGTGCCAGCAGCAAAAGACAGGGGGACCGGAACACTGAAGCTTTCTTT.

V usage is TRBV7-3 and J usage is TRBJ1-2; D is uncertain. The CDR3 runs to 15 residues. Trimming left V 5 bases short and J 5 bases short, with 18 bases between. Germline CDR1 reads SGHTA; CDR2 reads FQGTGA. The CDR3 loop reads CASSPQPGSGYGYTF. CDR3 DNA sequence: TGTGCCAGCAGCCCCCAACCGGGGTCGGGGTATGGCTACACCTTC.

This CDR3 is CASSQGQLNEKLFF. The CDR3, as DNA: TGCGCCAGCAGCCAGGGACAGCTAAATGAAAAACTGTTTTTT. The rearrangement links TRBV5-1 to TRBJ1-4, with 7 bases aligning to TRBD1. From germline, CDR1 is SGHRS and CDR2 YFSETQ. V lost 4 bases to trimming and J lost 5 bases; unmatched junction nucleotides: 5. CDR3 size: 14 residues.

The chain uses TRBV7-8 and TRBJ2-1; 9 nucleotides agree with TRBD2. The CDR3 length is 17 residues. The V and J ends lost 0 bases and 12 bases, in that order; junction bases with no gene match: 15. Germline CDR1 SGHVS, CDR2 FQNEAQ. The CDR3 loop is CASSLAAGSGSDQGQFF. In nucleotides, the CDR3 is TGTGCCAGCAGCTTAGCCGCGGGTAGCGGGAGTGATCAGGGGCAGTTCTTC.

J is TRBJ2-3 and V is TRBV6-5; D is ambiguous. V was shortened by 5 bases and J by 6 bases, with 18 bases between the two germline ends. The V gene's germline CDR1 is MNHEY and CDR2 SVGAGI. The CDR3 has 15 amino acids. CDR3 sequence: CASSPPWATIDTQYF. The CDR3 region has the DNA TGTGCCAGCAGTCCCCCCTGGGCCACCATCGATACGCAGTATTTT.

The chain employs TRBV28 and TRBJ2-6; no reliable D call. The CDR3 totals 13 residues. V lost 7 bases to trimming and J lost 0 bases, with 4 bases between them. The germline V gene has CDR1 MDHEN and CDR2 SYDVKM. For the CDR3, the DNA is TGTGCCAGCACCCACTCTGGGGCCAACGTCCTGACTTTC. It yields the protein CASTHSGANVLTF.

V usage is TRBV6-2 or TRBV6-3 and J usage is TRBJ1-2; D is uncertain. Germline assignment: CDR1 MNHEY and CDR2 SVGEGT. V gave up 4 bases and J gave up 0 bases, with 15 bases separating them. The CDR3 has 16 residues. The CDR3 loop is CASSLLHRSPNYGYTF. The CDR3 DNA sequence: TGTGCCAGCAGTTTACTCCACAGAAGTCCTAACTATGGCTACACCTTC.

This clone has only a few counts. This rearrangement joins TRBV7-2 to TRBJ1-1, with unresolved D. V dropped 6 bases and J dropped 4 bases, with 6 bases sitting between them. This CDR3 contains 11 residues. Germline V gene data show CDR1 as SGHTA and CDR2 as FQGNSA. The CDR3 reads CASRYFTEAFF. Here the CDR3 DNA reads TGTGCCAGCAGATACTTCACTGAAGCTTTCTTT.

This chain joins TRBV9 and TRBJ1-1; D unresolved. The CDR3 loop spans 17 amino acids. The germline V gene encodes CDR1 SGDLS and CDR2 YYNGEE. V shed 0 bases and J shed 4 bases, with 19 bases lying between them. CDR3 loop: CASSVATTGKQSTEAFF. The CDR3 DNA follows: TGTGCCAGCAGCGTAGCTACGACGGGAAAGCAGAGCACTGAAGCTTTCTTT. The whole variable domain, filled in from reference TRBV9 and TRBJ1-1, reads DSGVTQTPKHLITATGQRVTLRCSPRSGDLSVYWYQQSLDQGLQFLIQYYNGEERAKGNILERFSAQQFPDLHSELNLSSLELGDSALYFCASSVATTGKQSTEAFFGQGTRLTVV.

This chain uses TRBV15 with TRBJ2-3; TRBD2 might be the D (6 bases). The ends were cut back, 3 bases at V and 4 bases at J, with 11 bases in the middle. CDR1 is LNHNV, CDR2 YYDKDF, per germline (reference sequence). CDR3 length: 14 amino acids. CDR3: CATSREGSADTQYF. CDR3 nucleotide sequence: TGTGCCACCAGCAGGGAGGGTAGTGCAGATACGCAGTATTTT.

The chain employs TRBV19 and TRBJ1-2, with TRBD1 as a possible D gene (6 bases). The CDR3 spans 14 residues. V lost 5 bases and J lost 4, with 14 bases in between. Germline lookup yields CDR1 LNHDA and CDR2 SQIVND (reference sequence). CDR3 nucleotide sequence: TGTGCCAGTAGTGCTAGGACAGCTATCTATGGCTACACCTTC. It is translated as CASSARTAIYGYTF.

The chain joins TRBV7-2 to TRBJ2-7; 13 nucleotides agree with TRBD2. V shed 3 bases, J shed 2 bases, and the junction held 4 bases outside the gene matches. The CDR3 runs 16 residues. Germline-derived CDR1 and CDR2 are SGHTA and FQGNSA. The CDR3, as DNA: TGTGCCAGCAGCTTGGGACTAGCGGGGTCCACCTACGAGCAGTACTTC. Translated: CASSLGLAGSTYEQYF.

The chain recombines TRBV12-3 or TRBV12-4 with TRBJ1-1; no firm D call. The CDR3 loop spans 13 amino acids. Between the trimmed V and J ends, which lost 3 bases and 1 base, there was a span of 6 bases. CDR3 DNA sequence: TGTGCCAGCAGTTTCACAGAGAACACTGAAGCTTTCTTT. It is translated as CASSFTENTEAFF.

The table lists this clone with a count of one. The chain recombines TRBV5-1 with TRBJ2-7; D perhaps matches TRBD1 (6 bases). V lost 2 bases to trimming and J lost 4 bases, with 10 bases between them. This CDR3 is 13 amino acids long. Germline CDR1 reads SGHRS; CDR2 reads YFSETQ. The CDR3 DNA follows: TGCGCCAGCAGCTTCTCGACAGGTTACGAGCAGTACTTC. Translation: CASSFSTGYEQYF.

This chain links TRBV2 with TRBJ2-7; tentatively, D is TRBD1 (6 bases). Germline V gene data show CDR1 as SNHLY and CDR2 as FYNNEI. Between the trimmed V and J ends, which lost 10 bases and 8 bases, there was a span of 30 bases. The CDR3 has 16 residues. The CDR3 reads CAKRGPPGDTEVQQYF. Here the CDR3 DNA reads TGTGCCAAAAGAGGTCCCCCCGGGGACACGGAGGTTCAGCAGTACTTC.

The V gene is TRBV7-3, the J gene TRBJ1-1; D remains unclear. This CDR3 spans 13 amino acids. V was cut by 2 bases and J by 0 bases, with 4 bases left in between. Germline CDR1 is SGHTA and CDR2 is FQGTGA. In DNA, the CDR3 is TGTGCCAGCAGCTTACAGTTGAACACTGAAGCTTTCTTT. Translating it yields CASSLQLNTEAFF.

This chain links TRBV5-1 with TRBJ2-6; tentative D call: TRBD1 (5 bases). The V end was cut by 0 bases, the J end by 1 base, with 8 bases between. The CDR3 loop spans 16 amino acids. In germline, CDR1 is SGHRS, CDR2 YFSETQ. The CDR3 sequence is CASSLGGSSGANVLTF. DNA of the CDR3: TGCGCCAGCAGCTTGGGGGGCAGTTCTGGGGCCAACGTCCTGACTTTC.